Each of the 24 T cell receptor beta chains below was sequenced from the same sample in a study of cytomegalovirus exposure and HLA in healthy donors. It was with 60 Vbeta and 13 Jbeta primers that the PCR ran. Profiled with immunoSEQ multiplex PCR; TCRdb holds only in-frame clones, not every one. The sample records 150,000 to 200,000 clones, approximately 80% being singletons. The sequencing input was PBMCs. The source of these receptors is a woman younger than 45 in good health and CMV-seronegative.

V gene TRBV6-5 combines with J gene TRBJ2-7, with a weak D call TRBD2 (6 bases). Trimming removed 7 bases from V and 0 bases from J, with 13 bases in between. This CDR3 has 14 amino acids. Germline loops: CDR1 MNHEY, CDR2 SVGAGI. CDR3 sequence (DNA): TGTGCCAGCAAAGTACCGGGAGACTCCTACGAGCAGTACTTC. Protein: CASKVPGDSYEQYF.

This clone occurred once. This CDR3 is CASSHEAGTSGRAWYNEQFF. CDR3 DNA: TGTGCCAGCAGCCACGAGGCCGGGACTAGCGGGAGGGCCTGGTACAATGAGCAGTTCTTC. The V and J genes are TRBV7-6 and TRBJ2-1; 16 bases align to TRBD2. Germline trimming cut 5 bases from V and 4 bases from J; bases unmatched to any gene: 14. The CDR3 length is 20 residues. Germline values: CDR1 SGHVS, CDR2 FNYEAQ.

J is TRBJ2-4 and V is TRBV28, with D perhaps TRBD1 (6 bases). Germline V gene lookup returns CDR1 MDHEN and CDR2 SYDVKM. This CDR3 is built from 15 residues. Trimming left V 5 bases short and J 8 bases short, with 19 bases between. CDR3 coding DNA: TGTGCCAGCAGTGCCCGTTGGACAGAGAACGACATTCAGTACTTC. Protein product: CASSARWTENDIQYF.

This clone was observed at least ten times. In nucleotides, the CDR3 is TGTGCCAGCAGCCAAGAAACCCAGGCAGGCAAAAGCAATCAGCCCCAGCATTTT. Protein: CASSQETQAGKSNQPQHF. V is TRBV14 and J is TRBJ1-5; D uncertain. Between the trimmed V and J ends, which lost 0 bases and 1 base, there was a span of 16 bases. From germline, CDR1 is SGHDN and CDR2 FVKESK. The CDR3 is 18 residues long.

The gene calls are TRBV7-2 and TRBJ2-5; D gene ambiguous. This CDR3 spans 12 amino acids. Germline V gives CDR1 SGHTA, CDR2 FQGNSA. V shed 3 bases and J shed 5 bases, with 7 bases lying between them. The CDR3, as DNA: TGTGCCAGCAGCTTCTTCGGGGAGACCCAGTACTTC. Its protein is CASSFFGETQYF.

This clone occurred a few times. This chain links TRBV6-5 with TRBJ1-4; TRBD1 is a possible D gene (6 bases). The CDR3 consists of 14 residues. CDR1 is MNHEY and CDR2 is SVGAGI in the germline V gene. The V end was cut by 5 bases, the J end by 4 bases, with 11 bases between. The DNA of the CDR3 is TGTGCCAGCAGTCGGAACAGGGATAATGAAAAACTGTTTTTT. Its translation: CASSRNRDNEKLFF.

This clone has a single count. This chain links TRBV19 with TRBJ2-3, with 8 bases identical to TRBD2. The CDR3 is 17 residues long. The ends lost 7 bases at V and 0 bases at J; junction bases unmatched: 12. CDR1 is LNHDA and CDR2 is SQIVND in the germline V gene (reference sequence). The CDR3 DNA follows: TGTGCCAGTAAACGGGGGGGGGCATTGTTGAGCACAGATACGCAGTATTTT. Amino acids: CASKRGGALLSTDTQYF.

V gene TRBV4-1 combines with J gene TRBJ1-1; D is unclear. Germline loops: CDR1 MGHRA, CDR2 YSYEKL. V was shortened by 1 base and J by 4 bases, with 13 bases between the two germline ends. The CDR3 is 15 amino acids. The DNA for the CDR3 is TGCGCCAGCAGCCAAGGTCCCGACAAGTCCACTGAAGCTTTCTTT. This gives the protein CASSQGPDKSTEAFF.

V is TRBV9 and J is TRBJ2-1; 8 positions agree with TRBD2. Germline V CDR1 and CDR2: SGDLS, YYNGEE. The CDR3 has 16 residues. After removal of 0 bases from V and 5 bases from J, the junction contained 7 bases not matched to a gene. The CDR3 is CASSVGTGGWNNEQFF. The CDR3, as DNA: TGTGCCAGCAGCGTAGGAACGGGAGGGTGGAACAATGAGCAGTTCTTC.

CDR3 DNA: TGTGCCAGCAGCTTAGCCCCAGGAACCTACTACGAGCAGTACTTC. Protein product: CASSLAPGTYYEQYF. This rearrangement joins TRBV11-2 to TRBJ2-7; D gene ambiguous. The CDR3 spans 15 residues. Trimming left V 1 base short and J 3 bases short, with 13 bases between. Germline V CDR1 and CDR2: SGHAT, FQNNGV.

To note about this clone: Germline is not matched at one junction end, which may reflect a read error. This sequence joins TRBV7-9 and TRBJ2-2; 7 bases agree with TRBD1. In germline, CDR1 is SEHNR, CDR2 FQNEAQ (reference sequence). CDR3 length: 15 residues. The DNA for the CDR3 is TGTTCCAGCAGATCCGGGACAGCGAACACCGGGGAGCTGTTTTTT. This sequence encodes CSSRSGTANTGELFF.

V is TRBV7-2 and J is TRBJ1-2; perhaps TRBD1 as D (6 bases). There are 14 residues in the CDR3. The V gene lost 6 bases and the J gene lost 6 bases, with 17 bases spanning the gap. Germline CDR1 SGHTA, CDR2 FQGNSA. The CDR3 region is CASRATRGADGYTF. In nucleotides, the CDR3 is TGTGCCAGCAGGGCTACCCGGGGGGCAGATGGCTACACCTTC.

With regard to this clone: Compared with germline, one end of the junction differs, possibly owing to a read error. The chain links TRBV6-6 to TRBJ1-4; the match to TRBD1 covers 9 bases. The CDR3 is 13 residues long. CDR1 MNHNY and CDR2 SVGAGI come from the germline V gene (reference sequence). The chain's CDR3 is CASSQHNRDREIF. DNA of the CDR3: TGTGCCAGCAGTCAGCATAACCGGGACAGGGAGATTTTT.

This chain joins TRBV6-6 and TRBJ1-1; 7 nucleotides agree with TRBD1. The germline V gene has CDR1 MNHNY and CDR2 SVGAGI (reference sequence). This CDR3 is built from 16 residues. The V segment lost 4 bases and the J segment 10 bases; nucleotides outside the gene matches: 18. CDR3 region: CASSSLSHGQVKGAFF. In nucleotides, the CDR3 is TGTGCCAGCAGTTCTCTTTCCCATGGACAGGTAAAAGGAGCTTTCTTT.

The rearrangement joins TRBV4-1 to TRBJ2-3; D is possibly TRBD2 (5 bases). V was trimmed by 0 bases and J by 6 bases, leaving 7 bases between them. The V gene's germline CDR1 is MGHRA and CDR2 YSYEKL. This CDR3 region has 13 residues. This chain's CDR3 is CASSQDRRDTQYF. In DNA form, the CDR3 reads TGCGCCAGCAGCCAAGACCGGAGGGATACGCAGTATTTT.

This chain joins TRBV9 and TRBJ2-1; a weak D match, TRBD2 (5 bases). Trimming left V 0 bases short and J 1 base short, with 11 bases between. CDR3 length equals 16 residues. CDR1 and CDR2 (germline): SGDLS, YYNGEE. CDR3 nucleotide sequence: TGTGCCAGCAGCGTAGGATCGGGGTCGTCCTACAATGAGCAGTTCTTC. This codes for CASSVGSGSSYNEQFF.

This sequence joins TRBV6-1 and TRBJ1-1; unclear D gene. Trimming removed 3 bases at V and 3 bases at J, with 5 bases between. This CDR3 comprises 12 residues. Per the germline V gene, CDR1 is MNHNS and CDR2 is SASEGT. CDR3 sequence: CASSDSYTEAFF. CDR3 nucleotides: TGTGCCAGCAGTGATTCCTACACTGAAGCTTTCTTT.

The V call is TRBV2, the J call TRBJ1-5; D is undetermined. Germline values: CDR1 SNHLY, CDR2 FYNNEI. The ends were cut back, 6 bases at V and 0 bases at J, with 12 bases in the middle. The CDR3 length is 15 residues. CDR3 nucleotide sequence: TGTGCCAGCAGGCCGACACAATATAGCAATCAGCCCCAGCATTTT. This encodes CASRPTQYSNQPQHF.

The J gene is TRBJ2-5, the V gene TRBV19, with 8 nucleotides matching TRBD2. The CDR3 is 17 residues long. The germline V gene encodes CDR1 LNHDA and CDR2 SQIVND (reference sequence). With 0 bases clipped from V and 5 bases from J, the junction kept 11 bases outside the gene matches. CDR3 DNA: TGTGCCAGTAGTATAGAGGGGGCAGCGGGAGTACGGGAGACCCAGTACTTC. As protein: CASSIEGAAGVRETQYF.

The chain joins TRBV5-6 to TRBJ2-7; tentative D call: TRBD2 (5 bases). Trimming shortened V by 1 base and J by 3 bases, and 8 bases separated the two germline ends. The CDR3 runs 13 residues. The V gene's germline CDR1 is SGHDT and CDR2 YYEEEE. The CDR3 nucleotides read TGTGCCAGCAGCTTGACCGGGATCTACGAGCAGTACTTC. This translates into CASSLTGIYEQYF.

Points on this clone: A read error may account for a junction end that differs from germline. The chain is built from TRBV6-1 and TRBJ1-2; D is perhaps TRBD1 (6 bases). CDR3 length: 14 residues. From germline, CDR1 is MNHNS and CDR2 SASEGT. The CDR3 is CASSESQGRDGYPF. CDR3 in DNA: TGTGCCAGCAGTGAATCACAGGGCCGGGATGGCTACCCCTTC.

This clone was seen only once. This sequence joins TRBV6-5 and TRBJ2-5; TRBD1 matches at 8 bases. The V and J ends lost 8 bases and 11 bases, in that order; junction bases with no gene match: 13. The CDR3 contains 13 residues. CDR1 is MNHEY, CDR2 SVGAGI, per germline. CDR3 sequence (DNA): TGTGCCAGCTCCCGGCAGGGGGCATGGGAGCAGTACTTC. It translates to CASSRQGAWEQYF.

The chain couples TRBV7-6 to TRBJ2-2, with 8 positions matching TRBD2. The CDR3 consists of 15 residues. V was clipped by 3 bases and J by 7 bases; unmatched bases: 7. Germline CDR1 is SGHVS and CDR2 is FNYEAQ. The DNA for the CDR3 is TGTGCCAGCAGCTTTGATAGCGGGGAAGGCGGGGAGCTGTTTTTT. Protein product: CASSFDSGEGGELFF.

The chain carries TRBV28 and TRBJ1-1; D remains ambiguous. CDR3 length equals 16 residues. The V gene's germline CDR1 is MDHEN and CDR2 SYDVKM. Trimming removed 2 bases from V and 1 base from J, with 14 bases in between. The CDR3 spells CASSLRGYRGNTEAFF. In DNA, the CDR3 is TGTGCCAGCAGTTTACGCGGGTACCGGGGGAACACTGAAGCTTTCTTT.